Below are 32 T cell receptor beta chains sequenced from a single sample in a study of blood T cell repertoires in COVID-19. Method: immunoSEQ multiplex PCR; TCRdb's copy keeps in-frame clones and lacks some. The sample includes fewer than 85,000 clones, about 80% of them seen just once. The sequencing sample was made of peripheral blood. The source is a woman in her 70s with acute or convalescent COVID-19.

This chain connects TRBV9 to TRBJ1-2; D might be TRBD1 (5 bases). Germline V CDR1 and CDR2: SGDLS, YYNGEE. The V gene lost 2 bases and the J gene lost 4 bases, with 9 bases spanning the gap. This CDR3 is 13 amino acids long. The CDR3 sequence: CASSVGGSYGYTF. CDR3 sequence (DNA): TGTGCCAGCAGCGTGGGGGGGAGCTATGGCTACACCTTC.

This clone has a handful of counts. The chain has TRBV6-5 and TRBJ2-2, with a weak D call TRBD2 (6 bases). The V end lost 4 bases, the J end lost 8 bases, and 17 bases lay between the germline ends. Germline assignment: CDR1 MNHEY and CDR2 SVGAGI. There are 15 residues in the CDR3. CDR3 loop: CASSFRDFRGGELFF. CDR3 in DNA: TGTGCCAGCAGTTTCCGGGACTTCCGGGGTGGGGAGCTGTTTTTT.

The table lists this clone with a count of one. The chain couples TRBV6-1 to TRBJ1-2; 8 positions agree with TRBD1. This CDR3 contains 15 residues. Germline loops: CDR1 MNHNS, CDR2 SASEGT. V was clipped by 2 bases and J by 2 bases; unmatched bases: 4. CDR3 sequence: CASSERAGGNYGYTF. The CDR3 nucleotides read TGTGCCAGCAGTGAACGGGCAGGGGGCAACTATGGCTACACCTTC.

The V call is TRBV7-2, the J call TRBJ1-2; D is perhaps TRBD1 (6 bases). Between the trimmed V and J ends, which lost 5 bases and 7 bases, there was a span of 17 bases. The CDR3 runs to 14 residues. From germline, CDR1 is SGHTA and CDR2 FQGNSA. The CDR3 sequence: CASSPRGGQSGYTF. The CDR3 DNA reads TGTGCCAGCAGCCCTAGGGGGGGGCAGAGTGGCTACACCTTC.

This chain joins TRBV6-5 and TRBJ1-4; TRBD1 aligns across 7 bases. The V gene end was trimmed by 8 bases and the J gene end by 11 bases; junction bases not matched to a gene: 14. From germline, CDR1 is MNHEY and CDR2 SVGAGI. The CDR3 sequence is 14 residues long. The CDR3 is CASGLLDREKKLFF. DNA of the CDR3: TGTGCCAGCGGACTTTTAGACAGGGAGAAGAAACTGTTTTTT.

The DNA for the CDR3 is TGTGCCAGCAGCTTAGGCTGGGACAAGTTTGGTACGCAGTATTTT. Its protein product is CASSLGWDKFGTQYF. The chain is built from TRBV11-2 and TRBJ2-3, with a possible D match to TRBD1 (6 bases). The CDR3 has 15 amino acids. Between the trimmed V and J ends, which lost 1 base and 8 bases, there was a span of 16 bases. CDR1 SGHAT and CDR2 FQNNGV come from the germline V gene.

The chain is built from TRBV5-6 and TRBJ2-1, with 9 bases that match TRBD1. The CDR3 is 13 residues long. Unmatched junction bases numbered 3, after V lost 5 bases and J lost 6 bases. The germline V gene encodes CDR1 SGHDT and CDR2 YYEEEE. The CDR3 sequence is CASRRTGVNEQFF. For the CDR3, the DNA is TGTGCCAGCAGGCGGACAGGGGTCAATGAGCAGTTCTTC.

This clone has just one count. The chain uses TRBV28 and TRBJ1-5; D not resolved. The V and J ends lost 4 bases and 1 base respectively, with 14 bases between them. The CDR3 is 16 residues long. Germline loops: CDR1 MDHEN, CDR2 SYDVKM. DNA of the CDR3: TGTGCCAGCAGTTCGCGCCGGTTTATGAGCAATCAGCCCCAGCATTTT. It yields the protein CASSSRRFMSNQPQHF.

V usage is TRBV4-2 and J usage is TRBJ1-6; D is possibly TRBD1 (6 bases). V gave up 4 bases and J gave up 10 bases, with 17 bases separating them. Germline assignment: CDR1 LGHNA and CDR2 YNFKEQ. This CDR3 is built from 15 residues. The CDR3 sequence: CASSPTTGGGSPLHF. In DNA form, the CDR3 reads TGTGCCAGCAGCCCTACGACAGGCGGTGGGTCACCCCTCCACTTT.

The chain links TRBV5-1 to TRBJ2-7; 8 bases fit TRBD1. Germline assignment: CDR1 SGHRS and CDR2 YFSETQ. The CDR3 is 14 amino acids. V gave up 5 bases and J gave up 2 bases; unmatched junction bases: 6. The CDR3 region is CASSIKQGAYEQYF. For the CDR3, the DNA is TGCGCCAGCAGTATCAAACAGGGGGCCTACGAGCAGTACTTC.

V is TRBV19 and J is TRBJ2-1; D is unclear. The length of the CDR3 is 15 residues. Trimming removed 3 bases from V and 0 bases from J, with 9 bases in between. Germline loops: CDR1 LNHDA, CDR2 SQIVND (reference sequence). This CDR3 reads CASSIKPSSYNEQFF. CDR3 in DNA: TGTGCCAGTAGTATCAAGCCATCCTCCTACAATGAGCAGTTCTTC.

This clone was counted between two and nine times. This chain joins TRBV24-1 and TRBJ1-1, with 7 bases lining up with TRBD1. Germline CDR1 reads KGHDR; CDR2 reads SFDVKD. The ends lost 3 bases at V and 10 bases at J; junction bases unmatched: 4. The CDR3 length is 12 residues. In DNA, the CDR3 is TGTGCCACCAGTGATCCGACAGGGACAGCTTTCTTT. It yields the protein CATSDPTGTAFF.

The rearrangement uses TRBV5-1 and TRBJ2-3, with D hard to call. Germline V gene sequence: CDR1 SGHRS, CDR2 YFSETQ. This CDR3 spans 14 amino acids. Trimming left V 6 bases short and J 7 bases short, with 18 bases between. The CDR3 DNA follows: TGCGCCAGCAACATGGGCAGTCAGACAAATACGCAGTATTTT. This translates into CASNMGSQTNTQYF.

The rearrangement uses TRBV6-1 and TRBJ1-1; D gene uncertain. Germline CDR1 is MNHNS and CDR2 is SASEGT. The CDR3 length is 16 residues. V lost 3 bases and J lost 1, with 15 bases in between. CDR3 protein: CASSDDAARGNTEAFF. CDR3 nucleotide sequence: TGTGCCAGCAGTGACGACGCGGCCCGAGGGAACACTGAAGCTTTCTTT.

The chain combines TRBV7-8 with TRBJ1-5, with a tentative D call TRBD1 (6 bases). V was cut by 5 bases and J by 9 bases, with 11 bases left in between. The CDR3 sequence is 12 residues long. CDR1 is SGHVS, CDR2 FQNEAQ, per germline. The CDR3 spells CASSPPQGPQHF. The DNA of the CDR3 is TGTGCCAGCAGCCCTCCACAGGGGCCCCAGCATTTT.

Turning to this clone: At one end, the junction sequence differs from germline, possibly due to a read error. The V gene is TRBV3-1 (or the pseudogene TRBV3-2), the J gene TRBJ1-2; perhaps TRBD1 as D (5 bases). The CDR3 is 11 amino acids. Germline V gene sequence: CDR1 LGHDT, CDR2 YNNKEL (reference sequence). This CDR3 reads CASSQGQLIYF. In nucleotides, the CDR3 is TGTGCCAGCAGCCAAGGACAGCTCATCTACTTC.

The rearrangement joins TRBV15 to TRBJ1-2; D unclear. The length of the CDR3 is 17 residues. Looked up from germline, CDR1 is LNHNV and CDR2 is YYDKDF (reference sequence). Trimming left V 0 bases short and J 1 base short, with 15 bases between. The CDR3 reads CATSRDGGRGNNYGYTF. Written as DNA, the CDR3 is TGTGCCACCAGCAGAGATGGAGGAAGAGGGAATAACTATGGCTACACCTTC. Drawing the rest from reference TRBV15 and TRBJ1-2, the complete variable domain is DAMVIQNPRYQVTQFGKPVTLSCSQTLNHNVMYWYQQKSSQAPKLLFHYYDKDFNNEADTPDNFQSRRPNTSFCFLDIRSPGLGDTAMYLCATSRDGGRGNNYGYTFGSGTRLTVV.

The J gene is TRBJ1-6, the V gene TRBV7-7; TRBD1 agrees at 10 bases. J gave up 7 bases and V 2 bases, and 2 bases lay outside the gene matches. CDR1 and CDR2 from the germline V gene are SSHAT and FNYEAQ (reference sequence). This CDR3 has 15 amino acids. CDR3 in DNA: TGTGCCAGCAGCTTAAAGGGACAGGGGAATTCACCCCTCCACTTT. Encoded protein: CASSLKGQGNSPLHF.

This clone showed up just a few times. V gene TRBV15 combines with J gene TRBJ2-1; TRBD2 might be the D (5 bases). Germline V gene sequence: CDR1 LNHNV, CDR2 YYDKDF (reference sequence). This CDR3 spans 21 amino acids. Trimming cost V 0 bases and J 7 bases, with 31 bases left between them. The CDR3 region has the DNA TGTGCCACCAGCAGAGATGATCACTCATCGACTAAAGAGAGTTTGGGGAATGAGCAGTTCTTC. Residues: CATSRDDHSSTKESLGNEQFF.

This clone was seen just once. The chain joins TRBV2 to TRBJ1-2, with 10 bases that match TRBD1. CDR1 is SNHLY, CDR2 FYNNEI, per germline. The CDR3 sequence is 12 residues long. CDR3 bases: TGTGTCCAGGGACAGGGGAACTATGGCTACACCTTC. This encodes CVQGQGNYGYTF.

V is TRBV5-5 and J is TRBJ2-7; D unclear. The V gene's germline CDR1 is SGHKS and CDR2 YYEKEE (reference sequence). There are 15 residues in the CDR3. With 4 bases removed from V and 0 bases from J, the gap between germline ends came to 14 bases. DNA for the CDR3: TGTGCCAGCAGCCCTGACCGACTTTTCTCCTACGAGCAGTACTTC. As protein: CASSPDRLFSYEQYF.

The rearrangement joins TRBV10-3 to TRBJ1-1; the D is unclear. Looked up from germline, CDR1 is ENHRY and CDR2 is SYGVKD. CDR3 length: 14 amino acids. Trimming left V 3 bases short and J 4 bases short, with 12 bases between. The CDR3 coding sequence is TGTGCCATCAGTGATGTGATGAGTAGCACTGAAGCTTTCTTT. Translated, it gives CAISDVMSSTEAFF.

The gene calls are TRBV6-1 and TRBJ1-6; D is ambiguous. This CDR3 has 15 residues. Germline CDR1 MNHNS, CDR2 SASEGT. V was clipped by 5 bases and J by 8 bases, with 16 bases between them. In DNA, the CDR3 is TGTGCCAGCAGTCACGGACGGGGTCATCATTCACCCCTCCACTTT. Protein: CASSHGRGHHSPLHF.

The chain employs TRBV5-4 and TRBJ2-3; 8 bases map to TRBD1. Looked up from germline, CDR1 is SGHNT and CDR2 is YYREEE (reference sequence). V trimming: 4 bases; J trimming: 7 bases; junction bases outside the gene matches: 5. The CDR3 loop spans 13 amino acids. This CDR3 reads CASSRGQANTQYF. For the CDR3, the DNA is TGTGCCAGCAGCCGGGGACAGGCCAATACGCAGTATTTT. The full variable domain, completed using reference TRBV5-4 and TRBJ2-3, is ETGVTQSPTHLIKTRGQQVTLRCSSQSGHNTVSWYQQALGQGPQFIFQYYREEENGRGNFPPRFSGLQFPNYSSELNVNALELDDSALYLCASSRGQANTQYFGPGTRLTVL.

This clone has more than one count but fewer than ten. The rearrangement uses TRBV19 and TRBJ2-1; TRBD1 matches at 8 bases. The CDR3 extends over 17 amino acids. Unmatched junction bases numbered 10, after V lost 4 bases and J lost 2 bases. In germline, CDR1 is LNHDA, CDR2 SQIVND (reference sequence). The CDR3 DNA is TGTGCCAGTAGTACCTGGGGACAGGCCAGCACCTACAATGAGCAGTTCTTC. It yields the protein CASSTWGQASTYNEQFF.

The chain has TRBV28 and TRBJ1-6; TRBD1 aligns across 8 bases. The CDR3 runs to 17 residues. V gave up 7 bases and J gave up 7 bases; unmatched junction bases: 15. Germline assignment: CDR1 MDHEN and CDR2 SYDVKM. The CDR3 sequence: CASIQGAKGRENSPLHF. The DNA for the CDR3 is TGTGCCAGCATCCAGGGGGCAAAAGGAAGGGAGAATTCACCCCTCCACTTT. Full variable domain (missing parts from reference TRBV28 and TRBJ1-6): DVKVTQSSRYLVKRTGEKVFLECVQDMDHENMFWYRQDPGLGLRLIYFSYDVKMKEKGDIPEGYSVSREKKERFSLILESASTNQTSMYLCASIQGAKGRENSPLHFGNGTRLTVT.

V gene TRBV6-5 combines with J gene TRBJ1-6; 7 bases fit TRBD1. The germline gives CDR1 MNHEY, CDR2 SVGAGI. J lost 5 bases, V lost 7 bases, and 8 bases had no gene match. This CDR3 contains 15 residues. CDR3 in amino acids: CASTSTGTDNSPLHF. CDR3 nucleotide sequence: TGTGCCAGCACTTCGACAGGGACTGATAATTCACCCCTCCACTTT.

As concerns this clone: This sample also contains other DNA sequences that code for the same CDR3. The chain employs TRBV4-2 and TRBJ1-1, with no clear D. The V gene lost 0 bases and the J gene lost 1 base, with 6 bases spanning the gap. This CDR3 is 14 amino acids long. Germline V gives CDR1 LGHNA, CDR2 YNFKEQ. The CDR3 DNA sequence: TGTGCCAGCAGCCAAGACCGGGAGAACACTGAAGCTTTCTTT. Protein sequence: CASSQDRENTEAFF.

This clone was detected only once. This chain joins TRBV2 and TRBJ1-5; D remains unclear. The CDR3 totals 14 residues. Germline V gene data show CDR1 as SNHLY and CDR2 as FYNNEI. Trimming shortened V by 4 bases and J by 2 bases, and 9 bases separated the two germline ends. CDR3 DNA: TGTGCCAGCAGTGCCGGGTTCGGCAATCAGCCCCAGCATTTT. The encoded protein is CASSAGFGNQPQHF.

J is TRBJ2-7 and V is TRBV18, with 7 bases that match TRBD2. There are 12 residues in the CDR3. Germline CDR1 KGHSH, CDR2 LQKENI. Trimming at V came to 3 bases and at J to 11 bases, leaving 7 bases not matched to a gene. The CDR3 nucleotides are TGTGCCAGCTCACCGTGGGGGGGGGATAAGTACTTC. It translates to CASSPWGGDKYF.

The genes are TRBV7-9 and TRBJ1-3; D ambiguous. Germline lookup yields CDR1 SEHNR and CDR2 FQNEAQ (reference sequence). This CDR3 region has 10 residues. V was cut by 6 bases and J by 11 bases, with 8 bases left in between. The CDR3 coding sequence is TGTGCCAGCAGTCTAGAGGCCATATATTTT. It yields the protein CASSLEAIYF.

This rearrangement joins TRBV27 to TRBJ2-7; tentative D call: TRBD2 (5 bases). The length of the CDR3 is 14 residues. Germline-derived CDR1 and CDR2 are MNHEY and SMNVEV (reference sequence). Trimming pared 7 bases from V and 6 bases from J, leaving 19 bases between. Here the CDR3 reads CASTVGRGLGEQYF. The CDR3 nucleotides are TGTGCCAGCACGGTGGGCCGAGGGTTGGGCGAGCAGTACTTC.